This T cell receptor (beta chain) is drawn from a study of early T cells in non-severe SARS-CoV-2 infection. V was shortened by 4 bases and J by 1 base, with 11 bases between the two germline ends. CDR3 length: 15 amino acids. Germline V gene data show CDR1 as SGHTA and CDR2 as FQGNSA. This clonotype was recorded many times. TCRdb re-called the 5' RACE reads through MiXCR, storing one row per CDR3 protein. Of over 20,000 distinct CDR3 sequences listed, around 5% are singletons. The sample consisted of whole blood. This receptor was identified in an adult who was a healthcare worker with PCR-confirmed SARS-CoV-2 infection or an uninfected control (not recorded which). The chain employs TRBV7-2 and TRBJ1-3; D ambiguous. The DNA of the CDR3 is TGTGCCAGCAGCTCAACGACTTTGTCTGGAAACACCATATATTTT. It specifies CASSSTTLSGNTIYF.